The clone carrying this T cell receptor beta chain was seen a few times. The target antigen is unknown. The data are from a study of tumor-infiltrating lymphocytes in localized non-small cell lung cancer. The V end lost 1 base, the J end lost 2 bases, and 9 bases lay between the germline ends. Germline assignment: CDR1 MGHDK and CDR2 SYGVNS. This CDR3 is built from 14 residues. The method was immunoSEQ multiplex PCR; TCRdb's version includes in-frame clones alone and lacks a portion of them. The sample yields 10,000 to 12,000 clones, nearly 65% seen once. General study findings and limits: Different pieces of the same tissue were used for each assay.

The rearrangement links TRBV25-1 to TRBJ2-7; the D gene is possibly TRBD2 (7 bases). The source material was lung tumor tissue. This clonotype originated in a human donor with non-small cell lung cancer. CDR3 protein: CASSEFGGPYEQYF. In nucleotides, the CDR3 is TGTGCCAGCAGTGAATTCGGGGGGCCCTACGAGCAGTACTTC.